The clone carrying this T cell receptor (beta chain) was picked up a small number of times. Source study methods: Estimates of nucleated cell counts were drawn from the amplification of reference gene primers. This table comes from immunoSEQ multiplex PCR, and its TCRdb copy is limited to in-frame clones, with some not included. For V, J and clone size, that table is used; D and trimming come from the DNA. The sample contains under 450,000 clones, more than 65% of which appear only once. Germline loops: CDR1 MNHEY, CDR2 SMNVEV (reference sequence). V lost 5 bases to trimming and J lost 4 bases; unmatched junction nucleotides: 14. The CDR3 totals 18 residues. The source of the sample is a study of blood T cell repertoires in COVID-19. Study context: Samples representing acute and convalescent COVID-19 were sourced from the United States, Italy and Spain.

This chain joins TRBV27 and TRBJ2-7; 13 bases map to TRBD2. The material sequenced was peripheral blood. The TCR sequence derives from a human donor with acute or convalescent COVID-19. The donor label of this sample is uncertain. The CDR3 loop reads CASSPRTSGSKILYEQYF. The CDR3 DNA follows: TGTGCCAGCAGTCCCAGGACTAGCGGGAGTAAGATTTTGTACGAGCAGTACTTC.